The 25 T cell receptor beta chains listed next were all sequenced from one sample in a study of T cells in Graves' hyperthyroidism and ophthalmopathy. Amplification of TCR beta CDR3 regions was performed using RNA transcripts as template. A first-round RT-PCR of the TCR CDR3 used the HTBI primer set. Each CDR3 protein gets one entry after TCRdb re-called the multiplex PCR reads with MiXCR. The repertoire has about 350,000 distinct CDR3 sequences, about an eighth of them found once; the top ten carry 34%. Sequencing input: blood. These TCRs come from a woman aged 35 to 49 with Graves' ophthalmopathy.

This clonotype has a handful of counts. The chain has TRBV5-5 and TRBJ1-6; D is ambiguous. Looked up from germline, CDR1 is SGHKS and CDR2 is YYEKEE (reference sequence). Trimming shortened V by 5 bases and J by 11 bases, and 17 bases separated the two germline ends. The CDR3 runs to 14 residues. The CDR3 reads CASSPRAPVPPLHF. The CDR3 DNA follows: TGTGCCAGCAGTCCCCGGGCCCCTGTGCCACCCCTCCACTTT.

In its sample, this clonotype was seen many times. The chain has TRBV24-1 and TRBJ2-2; D is undetermined. Trimming stripped 7 bases from V and 2 bases from J, with 7 bases between. The length of the CDR3 is 13 residues. From germline, CDR1 is KGHDR and CDR2 SFDVKD. The CDR3: CATSDFNTGELFF. The CDR3 DNA sequence: TGTGCCACCAGCGACTTTAACACCGGGGAGCTGTTTTTT.

In this sample, this clonotype turned up many times. The genes are TRBV2 and TRBJ1-5; D possibly corresponds to TRBD1 (5 bases). The germline V gene has CDR1 SNHLY and CDR2 FYNNEI. The CDR3 has 14 amino acids. The germline V and J ends were trimmed by 1 base and 7 bases, with 11 bases remaining between them. This CDR3 reads CASSEVSGTQPQHF. The CDR3 coding sequence is TGTGCCAGCAGTGAAGTTTCAGGGACCCAGCCCCAGCATTTT.

The rearrangement joins TRBV20-1 to TRBJ2-7, with D unclear. Per the germline V gene, CDR1 is DFQATT and CDR2 is SNEGSKA (reference sequence). The CDR3 extends over 15 amino acids. V lost 4 bases, J lost 4 bases, and 20 bases lay in between. The CDR3 here is CSAIKAVSQSYEQYF. CDR3 DNA: TGCAGTGCTATAAAGGCGGTCTCTCAGAGTTACGAGCAGTACTTC.

This clonotype came up a few times. The rearrangement links TRBV14 to TRBJ1-1; no reliable D call. The CDR3 extends over 14 amino acids. V was clipped by 4 bases and J by 1 base, with 10 bases between them. CDR1 and CDR2 (germline): SGHDN, FVKESK. CDR3 in amino acids: CASSPKLTNTEAFF. CDR3 bases: TGTGCCAGCAGCCCGAAGCTGACGAACACTGAAGCTTTCTTT.

At least ten counts were recorded for this clonotype. The genes are TRBV20-1 and TRBJ2-7; 11 bases agree with TRBD1. Looked up from germline, CDR1 is DFQATT and CDR2 is SNEGSKA (reference sequence). The V segment lost 6 bases and the J segment 5 bases; nucleotides outside the gene matches: 9. The CDR3 sequence is 14 residues long. CDR3 sequence: CSAITGQGAHEQYF. DNA of the CDR3: TGCAGTGCGATTACCGGACAGGGGGCACACGAGCAGTACTTC.

This clonotype was counted a few times. The chain couples TRBV5-1 to TRBJ1-6; the match to TRBD1 covers 8 bases. Germline V gene sequence: CDR1 SGHRS, CDR2 YFSETQ. V lost 1 base and J lost 9; bases outside the gene matches: 9. CDR3 size: 16 residues. The CDR3 reads CASSLSVGQGASPLHF. CDR3 in DNA: TGCGCCAGCAGCTTGAGTGTCGGACAGGGAGCTTCACCCCTCCACTTT.

This clonotype was counted ten times or more. The chain uses TRBV6-1 and TRBJ2-7; D is perhaps TRBD2 (6 bases). CDR1 and CDR2 from the germline V gene are MNHNS and SASEGT. CDR3 length equals 14 residues. V was cut by 7 bases and J by 3 bases, with 16 bases left in between. The CDR3 DNA reads TGTGCCAGCAAAACCGGGGACTCATACTACGAGCAGTACTTC. Amino acid sequence: CASKTGDSYYEQYF.

This clonotype was recorded at least ten times. V is TRBV20-1 and J is TRBJ2-1; D is undetermined. Trimming removed 0 bases at V and 10 bases at J, with 13 bases between. In germline, CDR1 is DFQATT, CDR2 SNEGSKA (reference sequence). The CDR3 extends over 13 amino acids. The CDR3 DNA is TGCAGTGCTAGAGATGGAAGGCTGTGGGAGCAGTTCTTC. Translating it yields CSARDGRLWEQFF.

There are many counts of this clonotype. The rearrangement joins TRBV2 to TRBJ2-5; TRBD2 aligns across 7 bases. Germline V lookup: CDR1 SNHLY, CDR2 FYNNEI. The CDR3 sequence is 15 residues long. J lost 2 bases, V lost 7 bases, and 10 bases had no gene match. CDR3 coding DNA: TGTGCCAGCAAAAAACTAGCGAGGGAACAAGAGACCCAGTACTTC. Its protein is CASKKLAREQETQYF.

This clonotype was counted at least ten times. The V call is TRBV12-3 or TRBV12-4, the J call TRBJ1-4; D gene ambiguous. This CDR3 has 14 residues. Trimming stripped 3 bases from V and 4 bases from J, with 9 bases between. CDR3 DNA sequence: TGTGCCAGCAGTTTCGAGAGGGTTAATGAAAAACTGTTTTTT. It encodes CASSFERVNEKLFF.

This clonotype was seen more than once but under ten times. The genes are TRBV20-1 and TRBJ2-1; 7 positions match TRBD1. Unmatched junction bases numbered 15, after V lost 4 bases and J lost 9 bases. The CDR3 covers 15 residues. Looked up from germline, CDR1 is DFQATT and CDR2 is SNEGSKA (reference sequence). The CDR3 DNA reads TGCAGTGCTAAAAAAGGGGGCGCTGGTAGGGGTGAGCAGTTCTTC. It encodes CSAKKGGAGRGEQFF.

Ten or more counts support this clonotype. The V gene is TRBV20-1, the J gene TRBJ2-7, with 10 bases lining up with TRBD1. The length of the CDR3 is 14 residues. Germline V gives CDR1 DFQATT, CDR2 SNEGSKA (reference sequence). Losses at the gene ends were 6 bases for V and 2 bases for J; bases not matched to a gene: 7. The CDR3 reads CSAIPGQGTYEQYF. CDR3 sequence (DNA): TGCAGTGCGATTCCGGGACAGGGGACCTACGAGCAGTACTTC.

In its sample, this clonotype was seen many times. The chain links TRBV6-5 to TRBJ2-5, with D perhaps assigned TRBD1 or TRBD2 (6 bases each). Trimming took 2 bases from V and 4 from J, leaving 8 bases between them. The CDR3 spans 13 residues. CDR1 MNHEY and CDR2 SVGAGI come from the germline V gene. The CDR3 spells CASSYGGRETQYF. In nucleotides, the CDR3 is TGTGCCAGCAGTTACGGGGGGCGAGAGACCCAGTACTTC.

In regard to this clonotype: A much more abundant neighbour one base away suggests this may be a read error. The V gene is TRBV19, the J gene TRBJ1-2; perhaps TRBD1 as D (6 bases). Trimming removed 4 bases at V and 7 bases at J, with 13 bases between. Germline CDR1 LNHDA, CDR2 SQIVND (reference sequence). The length of the CDR3 is 13 residues. CDR3 nucleotides: TGTGCCAGTAGTACCACAGGGAAGTGTGGCTACACCTTC. Residues: CASSTTGKCGYTF. Full variable domain (missing parts from reference TRBV19 and TRBJ1-2): DGGITQSPKYLFRKEGQNVTLSCEQNLNHDAMYWYRQDPGQGLRLIYYSQIVNDFQKGDIAEGYSVSREKKESFPLTVTSAQKNPTAFYLCASSTTGKCGYTFGSGTRLTVV.

This clonotype occurred many times. The chain employs TRBV20-1 and TRBJ2-5; TRBD2 matches 7 bases. Trimming removed 0 bases from V and 4 bases from J; junction bases left unmatched: 11. CDR3 length: 16 amino acids. The germline V gene has CDR1 DFQATT and CDR2 SNEGSKA (reference sequence). The CDR3 DNA sequence: TGCAGTGCTAGAGATCTGGTGGGGGAGGGCGGAGAGACCCAGTACTTC. This translates into CSARDLVGEGGETQYF.

This clonotype has a handful of counts. The J gene is TRBJ2-2, the V gene TRBV20-1; tentative D call: TRBD2 (6 bases). The CDR3 sequence is 17 residues long. Germline V gives CDR1 DFQATT, CDR2 SNEGSKA (reference sequence). V was pared by 3 bases and J by 4 bases, with 21 bases between. The CDR3 sequence is CSASPRRVFRGTGELFF. CDR3 nucleotides: TGCAGTGCTAGTCCTCGGAGGGTTTTTCGTGGCACCGGGGAGCTGTTTTTT.

This clonotype has at least ten counts. The chain employs TRBV24-1 and TRBJ2-3; no reliable D call. V dropped 4 bases and J dropped 2 bases, with 6 bases sitting between them. The CDR3 consists of 13 residues. CDR1 and CDR2 from the germline V gene are KGHDR and SFDVKD. The CDR3 loop reads CATSEGYTDTQYF. In DNA form, the CDR3 reads TGTGCCACCAGTGAAGGGTACACAGATACGCAGTATTTT.

This clonotype turned up a few times. The V gene is TRBV24-1, the J gene TRBJ1-5; D call uncertain. The CDR3 totals 12 residues. CDR1 and CDR2 (germline): KGHDR, SFDVKD. Trimming cost V 4 bases and J 4 bases, with 4 bases left between them. This CDR3 is CATSEGNQPQHF. CDR3 DNA sequence: TGTGCCACCAGTGAGGGTAATCAGCCCCAGCATTTT.

This clonotype was picked up a small number of times. This chain uses TRBV25-1 with TRBJ2-1; no clear D. With 0 bases removed from V and 10 bases from J, the gap between germline ends came to 4 bases. CDR1 and CDR2 from the germline V gene are MGHDK and SYGVNS. The CDR3 has 11 residues. The CDR3 loop is CASSEYPEQFF. CDR3 bases: TGTGCCAGCAGTGAATACCCCGAGCAGTTCTTC.

This clonotype was seen repeatedly, ten times or more. The chain uses TRBV9 and TRBJ1-4; D is perhaps TRBD1 (6 bases). The CDR3 covers 14 residues. Germline lookup yields CDR1 SGDLS and CDR2 YYNGEE. Trimming left V 6 bases short and J 6 bases short, with 15 bases between. The CDR3 loop is CASNLGGGDEKLFF. The DNA of the CDR3 is TGTGCCAGCAACTTAGGTGGGGGCGATGAAAAACTGTTTTTT.

At least ten counts were recorded for this clonotype. The CDR3 bases are TGTGCCAGCGCCCCCGGCAGTTGGACCGGGGAGCTGTTTTTT. As protein: CASAPGSWTGELFF. The chain links TRBV12-3 or TRBV12-4 to TRBJ2-2; D gene unclear. This CDR3 spans 14 amino acids. V dropped 8 bases and J dropped 5 bases, with 15 bases sitting between them.

The table lists this clonotype with a few counts. The CDR3 nucleotides read TGTGCCACCAGCAGAGAAGGGTTCTCGAACACCGGGGAGCTGTTTTTT. Its protein product is CATSREGFSNTGELFF. The chain is built from TRBV15 and TRBJ2-2; D is ambiguous. Trimming removed 0 bases at V and 0 bases at J, with 8 bases between. The germline CDR1 and CDR2 sequences are LNHNV and YYDKDF (reference sequence). The CDR3 length is 16 residues. Variable domain in full (rest from reference TRBV15 and TRBJ2-2): DAMVIQNPRYQVTQFGKPVTLSCSQTLNHNVMYWYQQKSSQAPKLLFHYYDKDFNNEADTPDNFQSRRPNTSFCFLDIRSPGLGDTAMYLCATSREGFSNTGELFFGEGSRLTVL.

This clonotype was seen many times. The V and J genes are TRBV19 and TRBJ2-5; the match to TRBD2 covers 11 bases. CDR1 and CDR2 (germline): LNHDA, SQIVND (reference sequence). This CDR3 has 18 residues. Losses at the gene ends were 3 bases for V and 4 bases for J; bases not matched to a gene: 13. CDR3 sequence (DNA): TGTGCCAGTAGTATCCCCGGGACTAGCGGCGGGGGGAGAGAGACCCAGTACTTC. Translating it yields CASSIPGTSGGGRETQYF.

This clonotype was found once. This sequence may be a read error, since a much larger clone differs from it by one base. In DNA, the CDR3 is TGTGCCTGCAGTCCTGTAGGGTTGTACGAGCAGTACTTC. Protein sequence: CACSPVGLYEQYF. The rearrangement uses TRBV6-2 or TRBV6-3 and TRBJ2-7; no reliable D call. The germline CDR1 and CDR2 sequences are MNHEY and SVGEGT. The CDR3 length is 13 residues.